These 30 T cell receptor beta chains were all obtained from the same sample, sequenced in a study of cytomegalovirus exposure and HLA in healthy donors (dated 2017 in TCRdb). To prepare the library, the immunoSEQ multiplex PCR assay was applied. Held by TCRdb, this immuneACCESS table contains in-frame sequences only and omits some clones. Under half of the omission traces to an unresolved V gene where checked; the cause of the rest is unknown. This sample has 130,000 to 150,000 clones in its table, and about 90% of those were observed once. The biggest ten clones account for roughly 3% of the sample. Material for sequencing was PBMCs. These receptor sequences come from a man in his late teens or twenties in good health and CMV-seronegative.

This chain uses TRBV9 with TRBJ2-1; 8 positions agree with TRBD2. The V segment lost 2 bases and the J segment 8 bases; nucleotides outside the gene matches: 9. CDR3 length equals 15 residues. The germline CDR1 and CDR2 sequences are SGDLS and YYNGEE. The CDR3 coding sequence is TGTGCCAGCAGCGTCAGAAGCGGGAGTATGGATGAGCAGTTCTTC. This translates into CASSVRSGSMDEQFF. Full variable domain (rest looked up from reference TRBV9 and TRBJ2-1): DSGVTQTPKHLITATGQRVTLRCSPRSGDLSVYWYQQSLDQGLQFLIQYYNGEERAKGNILERFSAQQFPDLHSELNLSSLELGDSALYFCASSVRSGSMDEQFFGPGTRLTVL.

The chain links TRBV6-5 to TRBJ2-5; 7 bases are a match to TRBD1. Germline loops: CDR1 MNHEY, CDR2 SVGAGI. CDR3 size: 15 residues. V lost 2 bases to trimming and J lost 7 bases; unmatched junction nucleotides: 10. The CDR3 loop reads CASSYGQGESATQYF. The CDR3 nucleotides read TGTGCCAGCAGTTACGGGCAGGGGGAGAGTGCGACCCAGTACTTC.

The V gene is TRBV6-1, the J gene TRBJ2-1; weak D call: TRBD1 (5 bases). The V gene lost 1 base and the J gene lost 9 bases, with 13 bases spanning the gap. Germline values: CDR1 MNHNS, CDR2 SASEGT. This CDR3 spans 14 amino acids. CDR3 protein: CASSEGQGLGEQFF. CDR3 coding DNA: TGTGCCAGCAGTGAAGGGCAGGGTTTGGGTGAGCAGTTCTTC.

The chain recombines TRBV19 with TRBJ1-6; D might be TRBD1 (5 bases). The CDR3 contains 13 residues. Germline V gene sequence: CDR1 LNHDA, CDR2 SQIVND (reference sequence). Trimming stripped 4 bases from V and 9 bases from J, with 10 bases between. The CDR3 DNA reads as TGTGCCAGTAGTACAGGGATTACTTCACCCCTCCACTTT. This sequence encodes CASSTGITSPLHF.

The chain links TRBV5-1 to TRBJ2-7; 13 bases line up with TRBD2. Per germline, CDR1 SGHRS and CDR2 YFSETQ. With V trimmed by 2 bases and J by 6 bases, 8 bases remained unmatched. CDR3 length: 16 amino acids. The chain's CDR3 is CASSLGGTSGTREQYF. Here the CDR3 DNA reads TGCGCCAGCAGCTTAGGTGGGACTAGCGGGACTCGCGAGCAGTACTTC.

This chain joins TRBV7-2 and TRBJ2-1; 7 bases match TRBD2. The CDR3 spans 15 residues. J gave up 3 bases and V 0 bases, and 2 bases lay outside the gene matches. Germline V CDR1 and CDR2: SGHTA, FQGNSA. The CDR3: CASSLAGGIYNEQFF. CDR3 in DNA: TGTGCCAGCAGCTTAGCGGGAGGGATCTACAATGAGCAGTTCTTC. The full variable domain, rest sourced from reference TRBV7-2 and TRBJ2-1, is GAGVSQSPSNKVTEKGKDVELRCDPISGHTALYWYRQSLGQGLEFLIYFQGNSAPDKSGLPSDRFSAERTGGSVSTLTIQRTQQEDSAVYLCASSLAGGIYNEQFFGPGTRLTVL.

The chain has TRBV2 and TRBJ2-3, with 7 bases identical to TRBD1. The CDR3 runs 17 residues. Looked up from germline, CDR1 is SNHLY and CDR2 is FYNNEI. V lost 6 bases and J lost 0; bases outside the gene matches: 12. The CDR3 bases are TGTGCCAGCAGGCCTCTGAGGGGGCCCCTAAGCACAGATACGCAGTATTTT. Translating gives CASRPLRGPLSTDTQYF.

The chain combines TRBV6-6 with TRBJ2-2; TRBD1 agrees at 7 bases. There are 14 residues in the CDR3. V dropped 4 bases and J dropped 7; count of bases not matched to a gene: 6. Germline CDR1 reads MNHNY; CDR2 reads SVGAGI (reference sequence). The CDR3 DNA sequence: TGTGCCAGCAGTTTTGGGACAGTCCTCGGGGAGCTGTTTTTT. It encodes CASSFGTVLGELFF.

This chain joins TRBV10-3 and TRBJ1-1; possible D gene TRBD1, 6 bases. V shed 11 bases and J shed 5 bases, with 18 bases lying between them. This CDR3 has 13 residues. Germline loops: CDR1 ENHRY, CDR2 SYGVKD. The DNA for the CDR3 is TGTGCCCTCCGACAGGAAGCGAGGACTGAAGCTTTCTTT. Residues: CALRQEARTEAFF.

The gene calls are TRBV6-6 and TRBJ2-1; weak D call: TRBD2 (6 bases). This CDR3 contains 15 residues. The germline gives CDR1 MNHNY, CDR2 SVGAGI (reference sequence). V lost 2 bases to trimming and J lost 9 bases, with 17 bases between them. DNA of the CDR3: TGTGCCAGCAGTTACGGTCCAGCGGGCCTGACTGAGCAGTTCTTC. Its protein product is CASSYGPAGLTEQFF.

The rearrangement joins TRBV5-6 to TRBJ1-3; D is ambiguous. The V and J ends lost 3 bases and 0 bases respectively, with 10 bases between them. Germline CDR1 reads SGHDT; CDR2 reads YYEEEE. This CDR3 region has 15 residues. CDR3 DNA sequence: TGTGCCAGCAGCTCCGACATAAACTCTGGAAACACCATATATTTT. Translated, it gives CASSSDINSGNTIYF.

This clone was recorded once. The chain has TRBV7-6 and TRBJ2-1; TRBD1 matches at 9 bases. Germline CDR1 SGHVS, CDR2 FNYEAQ. This CDR3 has 15 amino acids. The ends lost 1 base at V and 8 bases at J; junction bases unmatched: 6. The CDR3 sequence: CASSLGDRVLHEQFF. As DNA, the CDR3 is TGTGCCAGCAGCTTAGGGGACAGGGTCCTCCATGAGCAGTTCTTC.

This rearrangement joins TRBV5-6 to TRBJ2-5; maybe TRBD2 (6 bases). The V gene's germline CDR1 is SGHDT and CDR2 YYEEEE. V lost 1 base and J lost 1, with 11 bases in between. The CDR3 length is 15 residues. CDR3 in amino acids: CASSLLSGGQETQYF. DNA of the CDR3: TGTGCCAGCAGCTTGCTTTCCGGGGGCCAAGAGACCCAGTACTTC.

This clone appeared once. This chain uses TRBV11-2 with TRBJ2-4; D is unresolved. CDR1 and CDR2 from the germline V gene are SGHAT and FQNNGV. The CDR3 runs 14 residues. V shed 1 base and J shed 4 bases, with 8 bases lying between them. CDR3 protein: CASSLGAQKNIQYF. The CDR3 nucleotides are TGTGCCAGCAGCTTAGGGGCCCAAAAAAACATTCAGTACTTC.

The chain is built from TRBV6-6 and TRBJ2-7, with 9 bases lining up with TRBD2. The V gene end was trimmed by 0 bases and the J gene end by 3 bases; junction bases not matched to a gene: 3. Germline V gene lookup returns CDR1 MNHNY and CDR2 SVGAGI (reference sequence). The CDR3 is 15 residues long. The CDR3 coding sequence is TGTGCCAGCAGTTACTCGGCGGGAGGGCACTACGAGCAGTACTTC. It specifies CASSYSAGGHYEQYF.

The rearrangement joins TRBV18 to TRBJ2-5, with 10 nucleotides matching TRBD1. The germline V gene encodes CDR1 KGHSH and CDR2 LQKENI. The CDR3 spans 17 residues. Trimming removed 2 bases from V and 7 bases from J; junction bases left unmatched: 13. Here the CDR3 reads CASSPSLGQGNSRTQYF. CDR3 in DNA: TGTGCCAGCTCACCATCCCTGGGACAGGGGAACTCCCGGACCCAGTACTTC.

This chain uses TRBV30 with TRBJ1-3; no reliable D call. CDR1 and CDR2 from the germline V gene are GTSNPN and SVGIG (reference sequence). The CDR3 consists of 15 residues. V shed 0 bases and J shed 0 bases, with 9 bases lying between them. The CDR3: CAWSVAVLSGNTIYF. DNA of the CDR3: TGTGCCTGGAGTGTAGCGGTGCTCTCTGGAAACACCATATATTTT.

V gene TRBV5-1 combines with J gene TRBJ2-3; no definite D call. From germline, CDR1 is SGHRS and CDR2 YFSETQ. The V and J ends lost 4 bases and 0 bases respectively, with 3 bases between them. The CDR3 totals 12 residues. In nucleotides, the CDR3 is TGCGCCAGCAGCACTAGCACAGATACGCAGTATTTT. Its translation is CASSTSTDTQYF. Full variable domain (rest looked up from reference TRBV5-1 and TRBJ2-3): KAGVTQTPRYLIKTRGQQVTLSCSPISGHRSVSWYQQTPGQGLQFLFEYFSETQRNKGNFPGRFSGRQFSNSRSEMNVSTLELGDSALYLCASSTSTDTQYFGPGTRLTVL.

This chain joins TRBV6-1 and TRBJ2-7; D unclear. This CDR3 contains 14 residues. V shed 4 bases and J shed 0 bases, with 10 bases lying between them. From germline, CDR1 is MNHNS and CDR2 SASEGT. CDR3 coding DNA: TGTGCCAGCAGTGCTGAGTTAACCTCCTACGAGCAGTACTTC. This gives the protein CASSAELTSYEQYF.

This clone was picked up a small number of times. V usage is TRBV15 and J usage is TRBJ2-6, with no clear D. Per germline, CDR1 LNHNV and CDR2 YYDKDF (reference sequence). There are 16 residues in the CDR3. The germline V and J ends were trimmed by 0 bases and 0 bases, with 6 bases remaining between them. Here the CDR3 DNA reads TGTGCCACCAGCAGAGAGGCAAGCTCTGGGGCCAACGTCCTGACTTTC. Translating gives CATSREASSGANVLTF.

The chain carries TRBV2 and TRBJ2-6; possibly TRBD1 for D (6 bases). The CDR3 sequence is 14 residues long. V lost 10 bases, J lost 1 base, and 11 bases lay in between. Germline values: CDR1 SNHLY, CDR2 FYNNEI. The CDR3 here is CATKGVSGANVLTF. In DNA, the CDR3 is TGTGCCACAAAGGGGGTGTCTGGGGCCAACGTCCTGACTTTC.

The rearrangement uses TRBV6-5 and TRBJ2-7; no firm D call. This CDR3 contains 15 residues. Germline V CDR1 and CDR2: MNHEY, SVGAGI. V dropped 2 bases and J dropped 3 bases, with 14 bases sitting between them. The CDR3 DNA is TGTGCCAGCAGTTACCGCCCAAGCTACCTCTACGAGCAGTACTTC. Translation: CASSYRPSYLYEQYF.

The chain carries TRBV6-5 and TRBJ1-5; D is unresolved. Germline CDR1 reads MNHEY; CDR2 reads SVGAGI. The CDR3 has 15 amino acids. Trimming cost V 4 bases and J 0 bases, with 10 bases left between them. CDR3: CASSWYKDSNQPQHF. The DNA for the CDR3 is TGTGCCAGCAGTTGGTACAAAGATAGCAATCAGCCCCAGCATTTT.

J is TRBJ1-2 and V is TRBV19; TRBD1 aligns across 7 bases. The V segment lost 7 bases and the J segment 3 bases; nucleotides outside the gene matches: 2. CDR1 is LNHDA, CDR2 SQIVND, per germline (reference sequence). CDR3 length: 12 amino acids. CDR3 in amino acids: CASTDRDYGYTF. Here the CDR3 DNA reads TGTGCCAGTACTGACAGGGACTATGGCTACACCTTC.

The chain employs TRBV28 and TRBJ1-1; 7 bases agree with TRBD1. J gave up 4 bases and V 10 bases, and 18 bases lay outside the gene matches. CDR3 size: 16 residues. Germline CDR1 and CDR2: MDHEN and SYDVKM. This CDR3 reads CAISGTARLGVTEAFF. DNA of the CDR3: TGTGCCATCTCCGGGACAGCGCGATTGGGGGTCACTGAAGCTTTCTTT. Supplemented by reference TRBV28 and TRBJ1-1, the full variable domain reads DVKVTQSSRYLVKRTGEKVFLECVQDMDHENMFWYRQDPGLGLRLIYFSYDVKMKEKGDIPEGYSVSREKKERFSLILESASTNQTSMYLCAISGTARLGVTEAFFGQGTRLTVV.

This rearrangement joins TRBV5-1 to TRBJ1-2; D perhaps matches TRBD1 (6 bases). V gave up 1 base and J gave up 2 bases, with 9 bases separating them. Germline values: CDR1 SGHRS, CDR2 YFSETQ. The CDR3 spans 14 residues. CDR3: CASSLSDRNYGYTF. The CDR3, as DNA: TGCGCCAGCAGCTTGTCCGACAGGAACTATGGCTACACCTTC.

The chain links TRBV4-3 to TRBJ2-7; unclear D gene. The CDR3 extends over 14 amino acids. Germline lookup yields CDR1 LGHNA and CDR2 YSLEER. V lost 1 base to trimming and J lost 1 base, with 8 bases between them. The CDR3 here is CASSQVHLSYEQYF. For the CDR3, the DNA is TGCGCCAGCAGCCAAGTTCATCTATCCTACGAGCAGTACTTC.

The V and J genes are TRBV7-2 and TRBJ2-7; possible D gene TRBD2, 6 bases. CDR1 is SGHTA, CDR2 FQGNSA, per germline. The CDR3 loop spans 16 amino acids. Trimming took 1 base from V and 1 from J, leaving 14 bases between them. The CDR3 protein is CASSLDPAGRSYEQYF. CDR3 DNA sequence: TGTGCCAGCAGCTTAGATCCGGCGGGACGGTCCTACGAGCAGTACTTC.

The chain recombines TRBV11-2 with TRBJ2-4, with 8 bases that match TRBD1. The germline V gene has CDR1 SGHAT and CDR2 FQNNGV. The CDR3 has 14 residues. Trimming at V came to 3 bases and at J to 7 bases, leaving 5 bases not matched to a gene. The CDR3 sequence is CASSFQGAKNIQYF. CDR3 nucleotide sequence: TGTGCCAGCAGCTTTCAGGGGGCGAAGAACATTCAGTACTTC. Full variable domain (missing parts from reference TRBV11-2 and TRBJ2-4): EAGVAQSPRYKIIEKRQSVAFWCNPISGHATLYWYQQILGQGPKLLIQFQNNGVVDDSQLPKDRFSAERLKGVDSTLKIQPAKLEDSAVYLCASSFQGAKNIQYFGAGTRLSVL.

This chain uses TRBV28 with TRBJ2-7, with 9 bases lining up with TRBD1. Trimming removed 6 bases from V and 1 base from J; junction bases left unmatched: 7. Germline values: CDR1 MDHEN, CDR2 SYDVKM. The CDR3 is 15 amino acids. CDR3 amino acids: CASSSSGTGSYEQYF. The CDR3 region has the DNA TGTGCCAGCAGCTCCTCCGGGACAGGGTCCTACGAGCAGTACTTC.